This TCR beta chain was sequenced in a study of cytomegalovirus exposure and HLA in healthy donors. Study-wide points: Accurate prediction of HLA-A and HLA-B alleles (for most subjects) was reportedly achieved from TCR beta sequences. Further analysis, carried out later, found HLA-associated TCR beta chains more clonally expanded than equally common other chains.

CDR3 length: 16 residues. Trimming removed 1 base from V and 7 bases from J; junction bases left unmatched: 9. Germline V CDR1 and CDR2: SGHTA, FQGNSA. The PCR had 60 Vbeta and 13 Jbeta primers. Measured with immunoSEQ multiplex PCR; TCRdb has only the in-frame clones, and not every one. In the table there are 150,000 to 200,000 clones, over 75% of which are singletons. This clone appeared a single time. Its antigen is undetermined. This rearrangement joins TRBV7-2 to TRBJ2-3, with 9 bases fitting TRBD2. Material: PBMCs. The source is a man aged 18 to 30 in good health and CMV-seronegative. This CDR3 is CASSLDPAGLANTQYF. The CDR3 DNA reads as TGTGCCAGCAGCTTAGATCCGGCGGGACTAGCTAATACGCAGTATTTT. The full variable domain, rest sourced from reference TRBV7-2 and TRBJ2-3, is GAGVSQSPSNKVTEKGKDVELRCDPISGHTALYWYRQSLGQGLEFLIYFQGNSAPDKSGLPSDRFSAERTGGSVSTLTIQRTQQEDSAVYLCASSLDPAGLANTQYFGPGTRLTVL.